This T cell receptor beta chain was documented in a study of early stage breast cancer tumors. Study information: Most invasive tumors, about 80% of the 16, were ER+/PR+/HER2-. Invasive lobular carcinomas made up about 30% of the 12 ER+/PR+/HER2- tumors. Regarding the study as a whole: Chain pairing and CD4, CD8 or FOXP3 expression were not captured. Commonly generated sequences made up most enriched TCRB sequences shared between patients.

Worth noting for this clone: Antigen specificity is unknown.

The repertoire was sequenced with immunoSEQ multiplex PCR; TCRdb's copy has only in-frame clones and lacks some. The profile shows tens of thousands of clones, about 93% of them singletons. V dropped 0 bases and J dropped 0; count of bases not matched to a gene: 6. The CDR3 length is 17 residues. The V gene's germline CDR1 is LGHNA and CDR2 YNFKEQ. The sequence was collected from a person aged 70 to 85 with breast cancer. Material for sequencing was blood. This rearrangement joins TRBV4-2 to TRBJ1-2; 8 bases map to TRBD1. The CDR3 loop is CASSQDWAGGSNYGYTF. CDR3 nucleotides: TGTGCCAGCAGCCAAGATTGGGCAGGGGGCTCTAACTATGGCTACACCTTC.